These 7 T cell receptor beta chains share one sample of origin, sequenced in a study of control samples from healthy donors and cancer patients. Measured with immunoSEQ multiplex PCR; TCRdb has only the in-frame clones, and not every one. The sample shows under 70,000 clones, around 90% of them seen only once. Sample: PBMCs. Source of these receptors: a man aged 60 to 75 with head and neck cancer.

The chain has TRBV6-2 or TRBV6-3 and TRBJ2-3, with TRBD1 identical over 7 bases. Germline V gene data show CDR1 as MNHEY and CDR2 as SVGEGT. With V trimmed by 5 bases and J by 5 bases, 7 bases remained unmatched. This CDR3 region has 14 residues. DNA for the CDR3: TGTGCCAGCAGTCTATGGACAGGAAGAGATACGCAGTATTTT. Protein sequence: CASSLWTGRDTQYF.

The genes are TRBV11-3 and TRBJ2-2; D might be TRBD1 (5 bases). Germline V gives CDR1 SGHNT, CDR2 YENEEA. This CDR3 is built from 17 residues. Trimming removed 5 bases at V and 9 bases at J, with 25 bases between. CDR3 coding DNA: TGTGCCAGCAGCCCCCGTCGCGAGACAGATTACCGGAGGGAGCTGTTTTTT. It specifies CASSPRRETDYRRELFF.

This rearrangement joins TRBV5-4 to TRBJ2-2; 10 positions match TRBD1. The CDR3 has 18 residues. The V gene's germline CDR1 is SGHNT and CDR2 YYREEE (reference sequence). J gave up 2 bases and V 4 bases, and 11 bases lay outside the gene matches. The DNA for the CDR3 is TGTGCCAGCAGCCCCATGGGGACAGGGGCCTTAAACACCGGGGAGCTGTTTTTT. Residues: CASSPMGTGALNTGELFF.

The V gene is TRBV7-6, the J gene TRBJ2-1; 9 nucleotides agree with TRBD2. The CDR3 spans 16 residues. V lost 0 bases to trimming and J lost 5 bases; unmatched junction nucleotides: 5. CDR1 SGHVS and CDR2 FNYEAQ come from the germline V gene. The DNA of the CDR3 is TGTGCCAGCAGCTTAGCGGGGCGGGGGGGAAACAATGAGCAGTTCTTC. It specifies CASSLAGRGGNNEQFF.

V is TRBV7-6 and J is TRBJ2-3, with TRBD1 identical over 8 bases. Trimming at V came to 1 base and at J to 6 bases, leaving 9 bases not matched to a gene. This CDR3 contains 16 residues. The germline CDR1 and CDR2 sequences are SGHVS and FNYEAQ. The CDR3 region has the DNA TGTGCCAGCAGCTTAGGCGCCGGGACAGGAGGCGATACGCAGTATTTT. It specifies CASSLGAGTGGDTQYF.

The chain links TRBV25-1 to TRBJ2-1; 9 bases are shared with TRBD1. The CDR3 spans 16 residues. Per germline, CDR1 MGHDK and CDR2 SYGVNS. The J segment lost 4 bases and the V segment lost 1 base, leaving 5 bases of the junction unmatched. CDR3 sequence reads: CASSESGQGMYNEQFF. In DNA, the CDR3 is TGTGCCAGCAGTGAATCGGGACAGGGCATGTACAATGAGCAGTTCTTC.

The V call is TRBV3-1 (or the pseudogene TRBV3-2), the J call TRBJ2-7; tentatively, D is TRBD2 (6 bases). The CDR3 totals 14 residues. Trimming took off 2 bases at V and 2 bases at J, with 10 bases between the two ends. From germline, CDR1 is LGHDT and CDR2 YNNKEL (reference sequence). This chain's CDR3 is CASSQLGGTYEQYF. The CDR3 DNA sequence: TGTGCCAGCAGCCAACTGGGCGGGACCTACGAGCAGTACTTC.